The table lists the clone carrying this T cell receptor (beta chain) with many counts. No antigen is known for it. Those patients with uncontrolled infection, other autoimmune disease, pregnancy or lactation were excluded. The diagnostic basis comprised clinical symptoms, serum thyroxine and TRAb, thyroid ultrasound and orbital computed tomography. Fresh peripheral blood, 10 ml, was the source of the PBMCs. The record originates from a study of T cells in Graves' hyperthyroidism and ophthalmopathy. Study-level results: Ophthalmopathy was separated from stable hyperthyroidism by a 13 V-J model.

CDR3 size: 13 residues. Trimming pared 3 bases from V and 5 bases from J, leaving 8 bases between. Germline V gives CDR1 MDHEN, CDR2 SYDVKM. TCR beta CDR3 regions were amplified from RNA. The study used the HTBI primer set for a first-round RT-PCR of the TCR CDR3. TCRdb reprocessed the multiplex PCR reads with MiXCR, giving one entry per CDR3 protein. The sample consists of 250,000 to 300,000 distinct CDR3 sequences, about 19% of them appearing once. This TCR came from a man in his fifties with Graves' ophthalmopathy. This sequence joins TRBV28 and TRBJ2-1; possibly TRBD2 for D (6 bases). The material sequenced was blood. CDR3 in amino acids: CASSLGGDNEQFF. The CDR3 DNA follows: TGTGCCAGCAGTTTGGGGGGTGACAATGAGCAGTTCTTC.